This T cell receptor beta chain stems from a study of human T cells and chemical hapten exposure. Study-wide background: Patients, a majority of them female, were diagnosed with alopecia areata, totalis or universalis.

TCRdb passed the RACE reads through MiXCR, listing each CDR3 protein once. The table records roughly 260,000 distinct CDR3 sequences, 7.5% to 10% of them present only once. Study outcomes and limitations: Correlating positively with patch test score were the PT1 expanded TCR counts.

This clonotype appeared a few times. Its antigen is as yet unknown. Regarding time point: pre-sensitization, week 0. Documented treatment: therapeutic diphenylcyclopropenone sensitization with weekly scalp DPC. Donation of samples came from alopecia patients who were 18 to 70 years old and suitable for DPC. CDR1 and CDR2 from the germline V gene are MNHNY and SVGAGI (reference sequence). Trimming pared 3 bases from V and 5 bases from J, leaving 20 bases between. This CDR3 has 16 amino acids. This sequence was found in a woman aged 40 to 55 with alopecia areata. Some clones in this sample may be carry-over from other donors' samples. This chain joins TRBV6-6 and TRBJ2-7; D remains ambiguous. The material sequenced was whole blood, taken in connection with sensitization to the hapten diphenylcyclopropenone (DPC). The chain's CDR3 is CASSYQVGSTIHEQYF. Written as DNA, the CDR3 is TGTGCCAGCAGTTATCAGGTGGGCAGCACCATCCACGAGCAGTACTTC.